Shown below are 21 T cell receptor beta chains from a single sample sequenced in a study of vaccination effects on CD4 cells after COVID-19. Antigen-specific CD4+ T cells were expanded with viral peptide pools in the ViraFEST assay before sequencing. Culture lasted about ten days before CD4+ T cell isolation. Vaccinated recipients, who were negative for nucleocapsid antibodies, had no history of SARS-CoV-2 infection. The table came from immunoSEQ multiplex PCR; TCRdb's copy has only in-frame clones and leaves some out. Seen here are about 68,000 clones, 80% observed once, and the top ten hold 9% to 15%. Which antigens these TCRs recognize remains unknown. The source material was CD4+ T cells from PBMCs cultured with SARS-CoV-2 spike peptides, sampled before COVID-19 vaccination. The origin of the receptors is a human donor who received a COVID-19 vaccine.

The rearrangement links TRBV21-1 to TRBJ1-4; the tabulated D call, TRBD1, remains unverified against the DNA. TRBV21-1 is reported as a pseudogene. This CDR3 contains 13 residues. The CDR3 bases are TGTGCCAGCAACCCAACAGTGAATGAAAAACTGTTTTTT. This sequence encodes CASNPTVNEKLFF.

The V gene is TRBV9, the J gene TRBJ2-5; possible D gene TRBD1, 5 bases. The germline V gene has CDR1 SGDLS and CDR2 YYNGEE. CDR3 length: 13 residues. Trimming removed 5 bases at V and 5 bases at J, with 13 bases between. CDR3 nucleotides: TGTGCCAGCAGTCAGGGATTGGTGGAGACCCAGTACTTC. It translates to CASSQGLVETQYF.

The chain links TRBV19 to TRBJ1-5, with D hard to call. V lost 7 bases and J lost 10, with 23 bases in between. Germline V lookup: CDR1 LNHDA, CDR2 SQIVND (reference sequence). The CDR3 is 15 residues long. CDR3 sequence reads: CASTTETSALEPQHF. The CDR3 region has the DNA TGTGCCAGTACCACCGAGACGTCAGCCTTGGAACCCCAGCATTTT.

J is TRBJ2-3 and V is TRBV7-3, with 7 bases lining up with TRBD2. V shed 5 bases and J 3 bases; nucleotides not matched to a gene: 8. From germline, CDR1 is SGHTA and CDR2 FQGTGA. This CDR3 is 15 amino acids long. In DNA, the CDR3 is TGTGCCAGCAGCCAAAATGGAGCGGGGACAGATACGCAGTATTTT. It translates to CASSQNGAGTDTQYF.

The genes are TRBV5-4 and TRBJ1-1; D may be TRBD1 (5 bases). Germline CDR1 is SGHNT and CDR2 is YYREEE (reference sequence). Trimming pared 3 bases from V and 8 bases from J, leaving 17 bases between. This CDR3 is built from 14 residues. The CDR3 DNA sequence: TGTGCCAGCAGCTCGGCTTCGGGCCCAGGGGAAGCTTTCTTT. Amino acid sequence: CASSSASGPGEAFF.

V and J are TRBV19 and TRBJ1-5, with 11 bases fitting TRBD1. Germline V gene data show CDR1 as LNHDA and CDR2 as SQIVND (reference sequence). V trimming: 4 bases; J trimming: 5 bases; junction bases outside the gene matches: 7. The CDR3 length is 16 residues. CDR3 region: CASSSGDRGFHQPQHF. In nucleotides, the CDR3 is TGTGCCAGTAGTAGTGGGGACAGGGGGTTTCATCAGCCCCAGCATTTT. Using reference TRBV19 and TRBJ1-5 for the parts outside the CDR3, the full variable domain is DGGITQSPKYLFRKEGQNVTLSCEQNLNHDAMYWYRQDPGQGLRLIYYSQIVNDFQKGDIAEGYSVSREKKESFPLTVTSAQKNPTAFYLCASSSGDRGFHQPQHFGDGTRLSIL.

This chain links TRBV6-7 with TRBJ1-5; TRBD1 matches 10 bases. TRBV6-7 belongs to the ORF category, with a function that is uncertain. The junction had 7 bases not matched to a gene; V was cut back by 6 bases and J by 5 bases. CDR3 length: 15 residues. The CDR3 DNA reads as TGTGCCAGCAGGAATGGGGGGACAGGGGATCAGCCCCAGCATTTT. This codes for CASRNGGTGDQPQHF.

The chain recombines TRBV6-5 with TRBJ2-7, with TRBD1 as a possible D gene (6 bases). The germline V gene encodes CDR1 MNHEY and CDR2 SVGAGI. This CDR3 has 13 amino acids. Trimming took off 5 bases at V and 6 bases at J, with 14 bases between the two ends. This CDR3 is CASSLLQGREQYV. CDR3 nucleotides: TGTGCCAGCAGTCTCTTACAGGGTCGCGAGCAGTACGTC.

This chain connects TRBV27 to TRBJ2-2, with 8 positions matching TRBD2. Per the germline V gene, CDR1 is MNHEY and CDR2 is SMNVEV (reference sequence). The V segment lost 1 base and the J segment 5 bases; nucleotides outside the gene matches: 6. The CDR3 contains 16 residues. The CDR3 loop reads CASSLLVAGFTGELFF. As DNA, the CDR3 is TGTGCCAGCAGTTTATTAGTAGCGGGGTTTACCGGGGAGCTGTTTTTT.

The chain employs TRBV30 and TRBJ1-2; tentative D call: TRBD1 (5 bases). The CDR3 sequence is 12 residues long. Trimming removed 4 bases from V and 5 bases from J, with 11 bases in between. Germline-derived CDR1 and CDR2 are GTSNPN and SVGIG (reference sequence). The CDR3: CAWNRDLYGYTF. The CDR3 DNA reads as TGTGCCTGGAACCGGGACTTATATGGCTACACCTTC.

This chain joins TRBV5-1 and TRBJ1-1; D is undetermined. The V end was cut by 0 bases, the J end by 6 bases, with 9 bases between. In germline, CDR1 is SGHRS, CDR2 YFSETQ. The CDR3 totals 13 residues. The CDR3 nucleotides read TGCGCCAGCAGCTTGGGCGGGTCGGCTGAAGCTTTCTTT. Its protein product is CASSLGGSAEAFF.

The chain uses TRBV9 and TRBJ1-2; no firm D call. This CDR3 contains 14 residues. The germline gives CDR1 SGDLS, CDR2 YYNGEE. Trimming left V 3 bases short and J 4 bases short, with 13 bases between. The DNA of the CDR3 is TGTGCCAGCAGCGCACAGCCCCAGTCCTATGGCTACACCTTC. This codes for CASSAQPQSYGYTF.

This clone was seen a single time. V gene TRBV12-3 or TRBV12-4 combines with J gene TRBJ2-2; perhaps TRBD1 as D (5 bases). V dropped 5 bases and J dropped 5 bases, with 9 bases sitting between them. The CDR3 is made up of 13 amino acids. CDR3 nucleotide sequence: TGTGCCAGCAGTGTAGACAGAACCGGGGAGCTGTTTTTT. Translating it yields CASSVDRTGELFF.

The V call is TRBV30, the J call TRBJ2-7; D possibly corresponds to TRBD1 (6 bases). Germline-derived CDR1 and CDR2 are GTSNPN and SVGIG (reference sequence). The CDR3 runs to 15 residues. With 2 bases removed from V and 6 bases from J, the gap between germline ends came to 20 bases. In DNA form, the CDR3 reads TGTGCCTGGAGTAATCCCGGGACACCCGTGACCGAGCAGTACGTC. Protein product: CAWSNPGTPVTEQYV.

The rearrangement links TRBV19 to TRBJ2-1; no clear D gene. The germline V gene has CDR1 LNHDA and CDR2 SQIVND (reference sequence). The CDR3 contains 13 residues. Trimming took off 5 bases at V and 6 bases at J, with 11 bases between the two ends. CDR3 nucleotide sequence: TGTGCCAGTAGTCGAGACCGTACCAATGAGCAGTTCTTC. Protein product: CASSRDRTNEQFF.

The chain couples TRBV18 to TRBJ2-1, with TRBD2 as a possible D gene (5 bases). CDR1 and CDR2 from the germline V gene are KGHSH and LQKENI. The length of the CDR3 is 15 residues. V dropped 2 bases and J dropped 7 bases, with 15 bases sitting between them. Written as DNA, the CDR3 is TGTGCCAGCTCACCATCGATGGGAGAACTGAATGAGCAGTTCTTC. Translated, it gives CASSPSMGELNEQFF.

The rearrangement links TRBV18 to TRBJ1-1; 7 nucleotides match TRBD1. V lost 4 bases, J lost 0 bases, and 2 bases stayed unmatched. Germline assignment: CDR1 KGHSH and CDR2 LQKENI. CDR3 length equals 14 residues. The CDR3 loop reads CASSRDSMNTEAFF. The CDR3 coding sequence is TGTGCCAGCTCACGGGACAGCATGAACACTGAAGCTTTCTTT. Using reference TRBV18 and TRBJ1-1 for the parts outside the CDR3, the full variable domain is NAGVMQNPRHLVRRRGQEARLRCSPMKGHSHVYWYRQLPEEGLKFMVYLQKENIIDESGMPKERFSAEFPKEGPSILRIQQVVRGDSAAYFCASSRDSMNTEAFFGQGTRLTVV.

This chain connects TRBV28 to TRBJ1-1; no reliable D call. Germline CDR1 reads MDHEN; CDR2 reads SYDVKM. CDR3 length equals 13 residues. V was trimmed by 2 bases and J by 4 bases, leaving 8 bases between them. The chain's CDR3 is CASSLPWGTEAFF. In DNA form, the CDR3 reads TGTGCCAGCAGTTTACCATGGGGCACTGAAGCTTTCTTT.

This clone was counted only a few times. The chain uses TRBV6-4 and TRBJ1-1, with 10 nucleotides matching TRBD1. The junction had 8 bases not matched to a gene; V was cut back by 6 bases and J by 7 bases. The CDR3 length is 14 residues. Germline assignment: CDR1 MRHNA and CDR2 SNTAGT. The CDR3 DNA reads TGTGCCAGCAGAAAAGACAGGGGGCCGGGTGAAGCTTTCTTT. Protein sequence: CASRKDRGPGEAFF.

The V and J genes are TRBV5-1 and TRBJ2-5; D is perhaps TRBD2 (5 bases). This CDR3 comprises 14 residues. Germline-derived CDR1 and CDR2 are SGHRS and YFSETQ. Trimming cost V 4 bases and J 7 bases, with 17 bases left between them. CDR3 in DNA: TGCGCCAGCAGCATGGACTTCCCAAGATCGACCCAGTACTTC. Residues: CASSMDFPRSTQYF.

The chain carries TRBV6-5 and TRBJ1-5; D is possibly TRBD1 (6 bases). The CDR3 extends over 14 amino acids. Trimming removed 6 bases from V and 4 bases from J, with 13 bases in between. Germline V gene data show CDR1 as MNHEY and CDR2 as SVGAGI. The CDR3 protein is CASREYTGNQPQHF. CDR3 DNA sequence: TGTGCCAGCAGGGAGTATACAGGGAATCAGCCCCAGCATTTT.